These 26 T cell receptor beta chains share one sample of origin, sequenced in a study of cytomegalovirus exposure and HLA in healthy donors. The PCR ran on 60 Vbeta and 13 Jbeta primers. Measured with immunoSEQ multiplex PCR; TCRdb has only the in-frame clones, and not every one. The table has some 110,000 clones, 70% to 80% seen once. The source material was PBMCs. All receptors derive from a man in his fifties or sixties in good health and CMV-seropositive.

The chain employs TRBV29-1 and TRBJ2-7; the match to TRBD2 covers 8 bases. V lost 3 bases, J lost 2 bases, and 6 bases stayed unmatched. The CDR3 length is 14 residues. Germline V gene lookup returns CDR1 SQVTM and CDR2 ANQGSEA. The CDR3 reads CSVDWREAPYEQYF. CDR3 DNA: TGCAGCGTTGATTGGCGGGAGGCTCCCTACGAGCAGTACTTC.

The chain has TRBV6-5 and TRBJ1-5; D is unclear. This CDR3 is 13 amino acids long. The ends were cut back, 8 bases at V and 5 bases at J, with 13 bases in the middle. CDR1 and CDR2 from the germline V gene are MNHEY and SVGAGI. The DNA for the CDR3 is TGTGCCAGCGCCGGGTTAGGTGATCAGCCCCAGCATTTT. Its protein product is CASAGLGDQPQHF.

The rearrangement joins TRBV7-9 to TRBJ2-7; 9 positions agree with TRBD1. Trimming at V came to 5 bases and at J to 5 bases, leaving 10 bases not matched to a gene. Germline values: CDR1 SEHNR, CDR2 FQNEAQ (reference sequence). This CDR3 contains 15 residues. The CDR3, as DNA: TGTGCCAGCAGCCAATACAGGGGGCGCTTCAACGAGCAGTACTTC. It encodes CASSQYRGRFNEQYF.

The chain is built from TRBV10-2 and TRBJ1-2, with a possible D match to TRBD1 (5 bases). This CDR3 spans 14 amino acids. Trimming stripped 6 bases from V and 6 bases from J, with 17 bases between. Germline assignment: CDR1 WSHSY and CDR2 SAAADI. The CDR3 DNA sequence: TGCGCCAGCAGGCCCGGGACGGGCGGGGATGGCTACACCTTC. This translates into CASRPGTGGDGYTF.

V and J are TRBV28 and TRBJ2-1; no clear D. V was clipped by 7 bases and J by 7 bases, with 14 bases between them. The CDR3 has 13 residues. CDR1 and CDR2 (germline): MDHEN, SYDVKM. CDR3 DNA: TGTGCCAGCAATCCTTCGTTTAGTAATGAGCAGTTCTTC. It encodes CASNPSFSNEQFF.

This clone was found a few times. This chain uses TRBV18 with TRBJ1-1, with 9 bases identical to TRBD1. The CDR3 covers 15 residues. V trimming: 3 bases; J trimming: 5 bases; junction bases outside the gene matches: 7. Germline values: CDR1 KGHSH, CDR2 LQKENI. The CDR3 protein is CASSPWDRARTEAFF. In nucleotides, the CDR3 is TGTGCCAGCTCACCCTGGGACAGGGCACGAACTGAAGCTTTCTTT. Looking up the rest from reference TRBV18 and TRBJ1-1 gives the full variable domain: NAGVMQNPRHLVRRRGQEARLRCSPMKGHSHVYWYRQLPEEGLKFMVYLQKENIIDESGMPKERFSAEFPKEGPSILRIQQVVRGDSAAYFCASSPWDRARTEAFFGQGTRLTVV.

The genes are TRBV7-2 and TRBJ2-2, with D perhaps matching TRBD1 (6 bases). The CDR3 extends over 12 amino acids. Trimming shortened V by 4 bases and J by 12 bases, and 12 bases separated the two germline ends. Germline values: CDR1 SGHTA, CDR2 FQGNSA. This chain's CDR3 is CASSSGDGQLFF. CDR3 sequence (DNA): TGTGCCAGCAGCTCAGGGGACGGCCAGCTGTTTTTT.

The genes are TRBV9 and TRBJ1-1; D is perhaps TRBD1 (6 bases). The germline gives CDR1 SGDLS, CDR2 YYNGEE. This CDR3 has 14 residues. Trimming took off 0 bases at V and 3 bases at J, with 9 bases between the two ends. For the CDR3, the DNA is TGTGCCAGCAGCGTAGTTCAGGGGTACACTGAAGCTTTCTTT. Amino acid sequence: CASSVVQGYTEAFF.

Here the CDR3 DNA reads TGTGCCAGTAGTATAGGATGGGAGGGGAATCCCAGGGGCTACACCTTC. Its protein is CASSIGWEGNPRGYTF. The rearrangement joins TRBV19 to TRBJ1-2, with D possibly being TRBD1 (5 bases). Trimming took off 1 base at V and 8 bases at J, with 20 bases between the two ends. Germline V gene data show CDR1 as LNHDA and CDR2 as SQIVND (reference sequence). The CDR3 consists of 16 residues.

This clone has more than one count but fewer than ten. The genes are TRBV7-2 and TRBJ2-7, with D possibly being TRBD2 (6 bases). V was pared by 4 bases and J by 6 bases, with 19 bases between. This CDR3 comprises 15 residues. The V gene's germline CDR1 is SGHTA and CDR2 FQGNSA. CDR3 sequence: CASSSSPGSRGEQYF. CDR3 DNA: TGTGCCAGCAGCTCCTCACCCGGGAGTAGGGGCGAGCAGTACTTC.

V is TRBV10-3 and J is TRBJ2-1; TRBD2 is a possible D gene (6 bases). Germline V gene data show CDR1 as ENHRY and CDR2 as SYGVKD. The CDR3 is 14 amino acids. V lost 2 bases and J 7 bases, leaving 12 bases between the germline ends. CDR3 nucleotides: TGTGCCATCAGTGAGGCGGGACTGAGGAATGAGCAGTTCTTC. This sequence encodes CAISEAGLRNEQFF.

The CDR3 loop is CASSYQGQGYEQYF. The CDR3 coding sequence is TGTGCCAGCAGCTACCAAGGACAGGGGTACGAGCAGTACTTC. The rearrangement uses TRBV11-3 and TRBJ2-7; TRBD1 matches 9 bases. Germline CDR1 reads SGHNT; CDR2 reads YENEEA. This CDR3 has 14 residues. The V and J ends lost 4 bases and 4 bases, in that order; junction bases with no gene match: 5.

V and J are TRBV7-9 and TRBJ2-2; TRBD1 matches 8 bases. The germline V gene encodes CDR1 SEHNR and CDR2 FQNEAQ (reference sequence). This CDR3 comprises 17 residues. J was trimmed by 4 bases and V by 2 bases; bases with no gene match: 9. The chain's CDR3 is CASSLPTGAGITGELFF. The DNA for the CDR3 is TGTGCCAGCAGCTTACCGACAGGGGCCGGGATCACCGGGGAGCTGTTTTTT.

This chain connects TRBV4-3 to TRBJ2-7, with TRBD2 matching over 10 bases. V dropped 0 bases and J dropped 4; count of bases not matched to a gene: 6. CDR1 LGHNA and CDR2 YSLEER come from the germline V gene. This CDR3 contains 16 residues. Here the CDR3 reads CASSQERASGGYEQYF. The CDR3 DNA reads TGCGCCAGCAGCCAAGAAAGGGCTAGCGGGGGTTACGAGCAGTACTTC.

This clone was counted once. The chain combines TRBV6-4 with TRBJ2-2; 7 nucleotides align to TRBD1. Germline values: CDR1 MRHNA, CDR2 SNTAGT. The V gene end was trimmed by 3 bases and the J gene end by 6 bases; junction bases not matched to a gene: 4. The CDR3 is 14 amino acids. The CDR3 sequence: CASSEQTGPGELFF. CDR3 bases: TGTGCCAGCAGTGAACAGACAGGGCCCGGGGAGCTGTTTTTT.

The gene calls are TRBV18 and TRBJ1-1; the D is unclear. CDR3 length: 16 residues. The V gene lost 3 bases and the J gene lost 8 bases, with 22 bases spanning the gap. Germline loops: CDR1 KGHSH, CDR2 LQKENI. The CDR3 DNA reads TGTGCCAGCTCACCGGGGATGGCCGGGGTCGCTTCCGAAGCTTTCTTT. It encodes CASSPGMAGVASEAFF.

V and J are TRBV2 and TRBJ2-7; perhaps TRBD1 as D (5 bases). V gave up 3 bases and J gave up 1 base, with 10 bases separating them. Germline V gives CDR1 SNHLY, CDR2 FYNNEI. This CDR3 spans 14 amino acids. The CDR3 here is CASSDGRVSYEQYF. CDR3 sequence (DNA): TGTGCCAGCAGTGACGGCAGGGTTTCCTACGAGCAGTACTTC. The full variable domain, in which reference TRBV2 and TRBJ2-7 provide the parts outside the CDR3, is EPEVTQTPSHQVTQMGQEVILRCVPISNHLYFYWYRQILGQKVEFLVSFYNNEISEKSEIFDDQFSVERPDGSNFTLKIRSTKLEDSAMYFCASSDGRVSYEQYFGPGTRLTVT.

The V and J genes are TRBV19 and TRBJ1-5; weak D call: TRBD1 (6 bases). Germline values: CDR1 LNHDA, CDR2 SQIVND (reference sequence). CDR3 length equals 14 residues. The germline V and J ends were trimmed by 11 bases and 1 base, with 15 bases remaining between them. The DNA of the CDR3 is TGTGCCTCCAACAACAGGGTCAGCAATCAGCCCCAGCATTTT. This encodes CASNNRVSNQPQHF.

In this sample, this clone turned up a few times. This chain links TRBV5-6 with TRBJ1-1; D perhaps matches TRBD1 (6 bases). V was clipped by 7 bases and J by 5 bases, with 21 bases between them. The germline gives CDR1 SGHDT, CDR2 YYEEEE. This CDR3 comprises 15 residues. The chain's CDR3 is CASGQLDSMRTEAFF. As DNA, the CDR3 is TGTGCCAGCGGACAACTGGACAGCATGAGGACTGAAGCTTTCTTT.

The V call is TRBV5-1, the J call TRBJ2-7; D ambiguous. Trimming removed 9 bases at V and 3 bases at J, with 13 bases between. This CDR3 spans 12 amino acids. CDR1 and CDR2 from the germline V gene are SGHRS and YFSETQ. CDR3 sequence: CATTFFIYEQYF. In DNA form, the CDR3 reads TGCGCCACCACCTTTTTTATCTACGAGCAGTACTTC.

The gene calls are TRBV7-2 and TRBJ2-7; TRBD2 matches 8 bases. Per the germline V gene, CDR1 is SGHTA and CDR2 is FQGNSA. CDR3 size: 16 residues. Losses at the gene ends were 4 bases for V and 6 bases for J; bases not matched to a gene: 14. Written as DNA, the CDR3 is TGTGCCAGCAGCTCGGGGGGTGGCGGGAGGTCTGGCGAGCAGTACTTC. Protein sequence: CASSSGGGGRSGEQYF.

This chain links TRBV5-1 with TRBJ1-4; tentative D call: TRBD1 (6 bases). V was pared by 5 bases and J by 4 bases, with 15 bases between. CDR3 length: 15 residues. Germline CDR1 reads SGHRS; CDR2 reads YFSETQ. CDR3 residues: CASSPTGFNNEKLFF. CDR3 in DNA: TGCGCCAGCAGTCCCACAGGGTTTAATAATGAAAAACTGTTTTTT.

This chain links TRBV6-1 with TRBJ1-6; unclear D gene. Trimming cost V 1 base and J 9 bases, with 19 bases left between them. This CDR3 comprises 17 residues. Per the germline V gene, CDR1 is MNHNS and CDR2 is SASEGT. The CDR3 protein is CASSEEARSRGLSPLHF. Here the CDR3 DNA reads TGTGCCAGCAGTGAAGAGGCCCGTTCTAGAGGCCTTTCACCCCTCCACTTT.

The chain joins TRBV7-9 to TRBJ1-4, with 8 bases that match TRBD1. CDR1 and CDR2 (germline): SEHNR, FQNEAQ (reference sequence). The CDR3 has 14 amino acids. Germline trimming cut 4 bases from V and 5 bases from J; bases unmatched to any gene: 3. CDR3: CASSSDRENEKLFF. Written as DNA, the CDR3 is TGTGCCAGCAGCTCGGACAGGGAGAATGAAAAACTGTTTTTT.

At least ten counts were recorded for this clone. The rearrangement links TRBV5-1 to TRBJ1-1; TRBD1 is a possible D gene (5 bases). The CDR3 is 19 amino acids. From germline, CDR1 is SGHRS and CDR2 YFSETQ. V was trimmed by 0 bases and J by 3 bases, leaving 24 bases between them. The CDR3 reads CASSLARGGLNNEDTEAFF. The CDR3, as DNA: TGCGCCAGCAGCTTGGCCCGGGGGGGGTTGAATAATGAAGACACTGAAGCTTTCTTT.

V usage is TRBV2 and J usage is TRBJ2-5; possibly TRBD2 for D (6 bases). The CDR3 has 14 amino acids. The V gene lost 6 bases and the J gene lost 1 base, with 12 bases spanning the gap. CDR1 is SNHLY, CDR2 FYNNEI, per germline. CDR3 bases: TGTGCCAGCAGCTTTTTCGGGGGCCAAGAGACCCAGTACTTC. Its translation is CASSFFGGQETQYF. Together with reference TRBV2 and TRBJ2-5, the CDR3 gives the full variable domain: EPEVTQTPSHQVTQMGQEVILRCVPISNHLYFYWYRQILGQKVEFLVSFYNNEISEKSEIFDDQFSVERPDGSNFTLKIRSTKLEDSAMYFCASSFFGGQETQYFGPGTRLLVL.